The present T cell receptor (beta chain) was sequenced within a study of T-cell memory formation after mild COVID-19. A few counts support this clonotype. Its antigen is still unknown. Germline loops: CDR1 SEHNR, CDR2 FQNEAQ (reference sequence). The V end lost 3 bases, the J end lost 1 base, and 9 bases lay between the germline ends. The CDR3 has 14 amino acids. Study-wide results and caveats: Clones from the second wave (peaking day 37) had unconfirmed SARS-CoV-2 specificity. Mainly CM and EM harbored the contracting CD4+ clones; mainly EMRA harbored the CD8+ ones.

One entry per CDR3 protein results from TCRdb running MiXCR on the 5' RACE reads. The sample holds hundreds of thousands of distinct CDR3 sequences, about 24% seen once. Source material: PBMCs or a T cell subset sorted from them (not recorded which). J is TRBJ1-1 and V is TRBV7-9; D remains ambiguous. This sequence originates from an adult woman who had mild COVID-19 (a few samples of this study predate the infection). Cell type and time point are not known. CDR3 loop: CASSFKTENTEAFF. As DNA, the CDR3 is TGTGCCAGCAGCTTCAAGACCGAGAACACTGAAGCTTTCTTT.